Below, 2 T cell receptor beta chains from the same sample are listed, as sequenced in a study of identifying expanded T cells in peripheral blood. Assay used: immunoSEQ multiplex PCR; TCRdb lists only in-frame clones, some missing. Among about 86,000 clones listed, roughly 88% were seen once. Source material: blood. The source of these receptors is a person between 18 and 75 years old in good health.

This clone was seen only once. The chain couples TRBV5-4 to TRBJ2-3, with 10 nucleotides matching TRBD2. CDR3 length: 15 amino acids. V gave up 4 bases and J gave up 2 bases; unmatched junction bases: 4. Germline lookup yields CDR1 SGHNT and CDR2 YYREEE (reference sequence). The CDR3: CASSSGGAPTDTQYF. The CDR3 DNA reads TGTGCCAGCAGCAGCGGGGGGGCCCCCACAGATACGCAGTATTTT.

The chain recombines TRBV10-1 with TRBJ2-3, with TRBD2 as a possible D gene (6 bases). V was trimmed by 0 bases and J by 2 bases, leaving 12 bases between them. CDR1 and CDR2 (germline): WNHNN, SYGVQD (reference sequence). This CDR3 contains 16 residues. The CDR3 is CASSESRLATTDTQYF. The CDR3 region has the DNA TGCGCCAGCAGTGAGTCGAGGCTAGCGACCACAGATACGCAGTATTTT.